The rows below give T cell receptor beta chains drawn from one sample of a study of blood T cells in healthy people across ages. TCRdb fed the 5' RACE reads into MiXCR, producing one record per CDR3 protein. Of 450,000 to 600,000 distinct CDR3 sequences listed, about a quarter are singletons. This sample was shared with a second study, whose subject was T cells of mothers and their children.

The source material was blood. The receptors here all came from a boy aged 2 to 9 in good health. Both conserved end residues are part of each CDR3. D genes are given only for firm matches. Rows give clone size only sometimes, using once, few, many, or a class for an expanded clone.

J gene	V gene	clone size	D gene	CDR3 DNA	CDR3 protein
TRBJ2-1	TRBV6-5	-	-	TGTGCCAGCAGTGGAGCTGGAGGGTACAATGAGCAGTTCTTC	CASSGAGGYNEQFF
TRBJ1-6	TRBV7-2	-	-	TGTGCCAGCAGCATAGAGATCGTGGGATCACCCCTCCACTTT	CASSIEIVGSPLHF
TRBJ2-5	TRBV20-1	-	-	TGCAGTGCCGTTAGGGCGCTTCGGGAGACCCAGTACTTC	CSAVRALRETQYF
TRBJ1-6	TRBV5-1	-	-	TGCGCCAGCAGCCTCAGACAGGTACCGAATTCACCCCTCCACTTT	CASSLRQVPNSPLHF
TRBJ2-4	TRBV25-1	few	TRBD2	TGTGCCAGCAGTTCCTCCGGGGGGGCCAAAAACATTCAGTACTTC	CASSSSGGAKNIQYF
TRBJ2-7	TRBV19	few	-	TGTGCCAGTAGTATAGGACACCTCTCCGAGCAGTACTTC	CASSIGHLSEQYF
TRBJ2-3	TRBV20-1	few	-	TGCAGTGCTAGAGTTACAGCTTCTAGCACAGATACGCAGTATTTT	CSARVTASSTDTQYF
TRBJ2-5	TRBV3-1	few	-	TGTGCCAGCAGCCAAGATGGGAGACTAGAAGGGGAGACCCAGTACTTC	CASSQDGRLEGETQYF
TRBJ2-5	TRBV5-1	-	-	TGCGCCAGCAGATGGAGGGGCGAAATTCAAGAGACCCAGTACTTC	CASRWRGEIQETQYF
TRBJ1-4	TRBV25-1	-	-	TGTGCCAGCAGCCCTCCGGGACGGAGTAATGAAAAACTGTTTTTT	CASSPPGRSNEKLFF
TRBJ2-1	TRBV2	-	TRBD1	TGTGCCAGCAGTATACAGGGGGCGAATGAGCAGTTCTTC	CASSIQGANEQFF
TRBJ2-2	TRBV5-5	-	-	TGTGCCAGCAGTTGGACAGACACCGGGGAGCTGTTTTTT	CASSWTDTGELFF
TRBJ2-3	TRBV20-1	few	TRBD2	TGCAGTGCTAGGGGACTAGCGGTGGATACGCAGTATTTT	CSARGLAVDTQYF
TRBJ2-5	TRBV3-1	-	TRBD2	TGTGCCAGCAGCCACGAGCGGGGAGAGACCCAGTACTTC	CASSHERGETQYF
TRBJ2-5	TRBV28	few	TRBD2	TGTGCCAGCAGTCCCGCCGGACTAGCGGGGATTAAAGAGACCCAGTACTTC	CASSPAGLAGIKETQYF
TRBJ2-7	TRBV5-1	-	-	TGCGCCAGCAGCTTGGAGGGGGGCCACTACGAGCAGTACTTC	CASSLEGGHYEQYF
TRBJ2-7	TRBV5-4	few	-	TGTGCCAGCAGCTTACCTCGGGGGCTCGAGCGGTACTTC	CASSLPRGLERYF
TRBJ1-1	TRBV29-1	-	-	TGCAGCGTCAGGTATGGGAGGGACACTGAAGCTTTCTTT	CSVRYGRDTEAFF
TRBJ1-3	TRBV29-1	-	TRBD1	TGCAGCGTTAGGGGGCGTATATGGGGAAACACCATATATTTT	CSVRGRIWGNTIYF
TRBJ1-4	TRBV30	-	-	TGTGCCTGGAGTGTTCCGGGACCAACTAATGAAAAACTGTTTTTT	CAWSVPGPTNEKLFF
TRBJ2-1	TRBV24-1	-	-	TGTGCCACCAGTGATGGACTCGGCCCCGGTGAGCAGTTCTTC	CATSDGLGPGEQFF
TRBJ2-7	TRBV7-9	few	TRBD2	TGTGCCAGCTCACCAGGACTAGCGGGAGCCGAGCAGTACTTC	CASSPGLAGAEQYF